This TCR beta chain was captured by sequencing in a study of blood T cell repertoires in COVID-19. Overall study context: The study drew acute and convalescent COVID-19 samples from the United States, Italy and Spain. T cells, B-cell-depleted T cells, or PBMCs supplied cDNA or gDNA.

This CDR3 has 15 residues. CDR1 and CDR2 from the germline V gene are SGHRS and YFSETQ. The V and J ends lost 0 bases and 6 bases, in that order; junction bases with no gene match: 3. Methods used by the authors: Reference gene primer amplification gave estimated nucleated cell counts. Libraries were prepared by immunoSEQ multiplex PCR; TCRdb keeps only in-frame clonotypes and omits some of them. V and J calls plus clone size are reproduced from that table; the DNA served to infer D and trimming. This sample yields approximately 90,000 clones, of which approximately 80% are seen a single time; 31% belongs to the top ten. This clone was observed a handful of times.

This clonotype originated in a woman older than 75 with active or convalescent COVID-19. The sample taken for sequencing was peripheral blood. The chain uses TRBV5-1 and TRBJ1-6; 7 positions agree with TRBD1. The CDR3: CASSLAGTVNSPLHF. The CDR3 DNA is TGCGCCAGCAGCTTGGCCGGGACAGTTAATTCACCCCTCCACTTT.